This is a list of T cell receptor beta chains from one sample in a study of a mutant IDH1 vaccine in newly diagnosed glioma. Sequencing used immunoSEQ multiplex PCR; TCRdb keeps in-frame clones, though not all of them. Of roughly 25,000 clones in the sample, roughly nine tenths were seen once. The sample in question was PBMCs, obtained from a glioma patient treated with radiotherapy, temozolomide or both. The receptors derive from a man under 40 with glioma. CDR3s include the opening cysteine and the closing phenylalanine or tryptophan. Fields, in order: D gene, clone size, V gene, J gene, CDR3 protein, CDR3 DNA. A D gene is named only where the DNA matches it firmly. Clone sizes are given selectively: once, few, many, or a class where the clone is expanded.

D: .
size: .
V: TRBV5-1
J: TRBJ1-1
CDR3: CASSLDLATEAFF
DNA: TGCGCCAGCAGCTTGGATTTGGCCACTGAAGCTTTCTTT

D: TRBD1
size: .
V: TRBV27
J: TRBJ2-5
CDR3: CASSFPGQGQTQYF
DNA: TGTGCCAGCAGTTTTCCCGGACAGGGCCAGACCCAGTACTTC

D: .
size: .
V: TRBV11-2
J: TRBJ2-5
CDR3: CASSSWEETQYF
DNA: TGTGCCAGCAGCAGCTGGGAAGAGACCCAGTACTTC

D: .
size: few
V: TRBV14
J: TRBJ2-1
CDR3: CASSQRLGGRNEQFF
DNA: TGTGCCAGCAGCCAGCGGCTCGGGGGGCGCAATGAGCAGTTCTTC

D: TRBD1
size: .
V: TRBV6-5
J: TRBJ1-5
CDR3: CASSYGTDNQPQHF
DNA: TGTGCCAGCAGTTACGGGACAGACAATCAGCCCCAGCATTTT

D: .
size: .
V: TRBV25-1
J: TRBJ2-7
CDR3: CASSESGRGYYPYEQYF
DNA: TGTGCCAGCAGTGAATCGGGTCGAGGGTACTATCCCTACGAGCAGTACTTC

D: .
size: .
V: TRBV2
J: TRBJ2-5
CDR3: CATLRETQYF
DNA: TGTGCCACCCTCAGGGAGACCCAGTACTTC

D: .
size: once
V: TRBV7-9
J: TRBJ1-1
CDR3: CASSLSRLVEAFF
DNA: TGTGCCAGCAGCTTATCTCGGTTAGTAGAAGCTTTCTTT

D: TRBD1
size: .
V: TRBV9
J: TRBJ1-5
CDR3: CASSAGTGLMDQPQHF
DNA: TGTGCCAGCAGCGCCGGGACAGGGCTCATGGATCAGCCCCAGCATTTT

D: TRBD1
size: .
V: TRBV14
J: TRBJ1-1
CDR3: CASSPQQGALNTEAFF
DNA: TGTGCCAGCAGCCCGCAACAGGGGGCTTTAAACACTGAAGCTTTCTTT

D: .
size: .
V: TRBV6-5
J: TRBJ1-1
CDR3: CASSWGLNTEAFF
DNA: TGTGCCAGCAGCTGGGGCCTTAACACTGAAGCTTTCTTT

D: .
size: .
V: TRBV5-1
J: TRBJ1-5
CDR3: CASSRDPNQPQHF
DNA: TGCGCCAGCAGCAGGGACCCGAATCAGCCCCAGCATTTT

D: TRBD1
size: .
V: TRBV19
J: TRBJ2-1
CDR3: CASSTRQGRYNEQFF
DNA: TGTGCCAGTAGCACACGACAGGGGAGGTACAATGAGCAGTTCTTC

D: TRBD1
size: .
V: TRBV6-4
J: TRBJ1-6
CDR3: CASSPGQGNSPLHF
DNA: TGTGCCAGCAGCCCGGGACAGGGTAATTCACCCCTCCACTTT

D: TRBD1
size: .
V: TRBV9
J: TRBJ1-3
CDR3: CASSVPNFRDEGPWTGVSGNTIYF
DNA: TGTGCCAGCAGCGTGCCTAATTTCCGGGACGAAGGTCCTTGGACAGGGGTTTCTGGAAACACCATATATTTT

D: .
size: .
V: TRBV2
J: TRBJ2-1
CDR3: CASRDREGNNEQFF
DNA: TGTGCCAGCAGGGACAGGGAGGGGAACAATGAGCAGTTCTTC

D: .
size: .
V: TRBV10-3
J: TRBJ1-2
CDR3: CAISESTEGAPYYGYTF
DNA: TGTGCCATCAGTGAGTCGACCGAAGGGGCGCCCTACTATGGCTACACCTTC

D: .
size: .
V: TRBV2
J: TRBJ2-1
CDR3: CASISLEGYNEQFF
DNA: TGTGCCAGCATAAGCCTGGAGGGCTACAATGAGCAGTTCTTC

D: .
size: .
V: TRBV7-2
J: TRBJ2-5
CDR3: CASSLEAGLETQYF
DNA: TGTGCCAGCAGCTTAGAGGCGGGATTAGAGACCCAGTACTTC

D: .
size: once
V: TRBV19
J: TRBJ1-2
CDR3: CASSIASGGFGYTF
DNA: TGTGCCAGTAGTATAGCGAGCGGTGGATTCGGCTACACCTTC

D: TRBD2
size: .
V: TRBV9
J: TRBJ2-2
CDR3: CASSVAGGRADNTGELFF
DNA: TGTGCCAGCAGCGTAGCAGGCGGGAGGGCCGACAACACCGGGGAGCTGTTTTTT

D: .
size: .
V: TRBV6-6
J: TRBJ1-1
CDR3: CASSYAEEAFF
DNA: TGTGCCAGCAGTTACGCGGAAGAAGCTTTCTTT

D: .
size: once
V: TRBV27
J: TRBJ2-3
CDR3: CASSLARGGTDTQYF
DNA: TGTGCCAGCAGTTTAGCTAGGGGTGGCACAGATACGCAGTATTTT

D: .
size: .
V: TRBV6-5
J: TRBJ2-2
CDR3: CASSPPKTGELFF
DNA: TGTGCCAGCAGTCCACCGAAGACCGGGGAGCTGTTTTTT

D: .
size: .
V: TRBV4-2
J: TRBJ1-4
CDR3: CASSQDVGTNEKLFF
DNA: TGTGCCAGCAGCCAAGATGTGGGAACTAATGAAAAACTGTTTTTT

D: .
size: few
V: TRBV19
J: TRBJ1-2
CDR3: CASSIGPGSTYGYTF
DNA: TGTGCCAGTAGTATAGGCCCGGGATCGACCTATGGCTACACCTTC

D: TRBD2
size: .
V: TRBV6-1
J: TRBJ2-7
CDR3: CASTLGEGAQYF
DNA: TGTGCCAGCACCTTGGGGGAGGGCGCGCAGTACTTC

D: TRBD2
size: .
V: TRBV5-1
J: TRBJ2-7
CDR3: CASSLGSGYYEQYF
DNA: TGCGCCAGCAGCTTGGGTAGCGGGTACTACGAGCAGTACTTC

D: TRBD1
size: once
V: TRBV30
J: TRBJ1-2
CDR3: CAWSRQGLGGHTF
DNA: TGTGCCTGGAGCCGGCAGGGCTTAGGGGGCCACACCTTC

D: .
size: .
V: TRBV27
J: TRBJ1-5
CDR3: CASSLPQGPQHF
DNA: TGTGCCAGCAGTTTACCCCAAGGGCCCCAGCATTTT

D: .
size: .
V: TRBV30
J: TRBJ2-1
CDR3: CAWSVHSPQFF
DNA: TGTGCCTGGAGTGTACATAGCCCCCAGTTCTTC

D: .
size: .
V: TRBV4-2
J: TRBJ2-2
CDR3: CASSQVTSRNTGELFF
DNA: TGTGCCAGCAGCCAAGTAACTAGCAGAAACACCGGGGAGCTGTTTTTT

D: TRBD2
size: .
V: TRBV2
J: TRBJ2-5
CDR3: CASNPTSRETQYF
DNA: TGTGCCAGCAACCCGACTAGCAGGGAGACCCAGTACTTC

D: .
size: .
V: TRBV5-8
J: TRBJ2-5
CDR3: CASSLDEGVDTQYF
DNA: TGTGCCAGCAGCTTGGATGAAGGGGTAGACACCCAGTACTTC

D: .
size: .
V: TRBV5-4
J: TRBJ2-2
CDR3: CASSLGGLSNTGELFF
DNA: TGTGCCAGCAGCTTGGGGGGGCTCTCGAACACCGGGGAGCTGTTTTTT

D: .
size: .
V: TRBV11-1
J: TRBJ1-2
CDR3: CAREVGRTEYGYTF
DNA: TGTGCCAGGGAGGTAGGACGGACGGAATATGGCTACACCTTC

D: TRBD1
size: .
V: TRBV30
J: TRBJ2-1
CDR3: CASYGQGVGEQFF
DNA: TGTGCCTCCTATGGACAGGGGGTTGGTGAGCAGTTCTTC

D: .
size: .
V: TRBV5-6
J: TRBJ2-3
CDR3: CASSLENTDTQYF
DNA: TGTGCCAGCAGCTTGGAGAACACAGATACGCAGTATTTT

D: .
size: once
V: TRBV7-9
J: TRBJ2-3
CDR3: CASSPATSSTDTQYF
DNA: TGTGCCAGCAGCCCTGCAACATCTAGCACAGATACGCAGTATTTT

D: .
size: .
V: TRBV5-4
J: TRBJ2-3
CDR3: CASSLGLGKDTDTQYF
DNA: TGTGCCAGCAGCTTGGGACTAGGGAAAGACACAGATACGCAGTATTTT

D: .
size: .
V: TRBV16
J: TRBJ2-7
CDR3: CASSQFRGAYEQYF
DNA: TGTGCCAGCAGCCAATTCCGAGGAGCCTACGAGCAGTACTTC

D: .
size: .
V: TRBV20-1
J: TRBJ1-1
CDR3: CSASWGRF
DNA: TGCAGTGCTAGTTGGGGACGCTTT

D: TRBD2
size: .
V: TRBV6-1
J: TRBJ2-3
CDR3: CASRETSGRTDTQYF
DNA: TGTGCCAGCAGGGAAACTAGCGGGAGGACAGATACGCAGTATTTT

D: .
size: once
V: TRBV7-9
J: TRBJ1-5
CDR3: CASSLGTGQPQHF
DNA: TGTGCCAGCAGCTTAGGGACCGGGCAGCCCCAGCATTTT

D: .
size: .
V: TRBV19
J: TRBJ1-5
CDR3: CASSIRLGSNQPQHF
DNA: TGCGCCAGTAGTATTCGACTTGGCAGCAATCAGCCCCAGCATTTT

D: .
size: .
V: TRBV6-1
J: TRBJ2-7
CDR3: CASSEGEQYEQYF
DNA: TGTGCCAGCAGTGAGGGGGAACAGTACGAGCAGTACTTC

D: TRBD2
size: .
V: TRBV4-2
J: TRBJ2-7
CDR3: CASSHRSGRQYEQYF
DNA: TGTGCCAGCAGCCACCGCAGCGGGAGACAGTACGAGCAGTACTTC

D: .
size: .
V: TRBV5-8
J: TRBJ1-5
CDR3: CASSWRREAASNQPQHF
DNA: TGTGCCAGCAGCTGGCGCAGGGAAGCGGCTAGCAATCAGCCCCAGCATTTT

D: .
size: .
V: TRBV21-1
J: TRBJ2-5
CDR3: CGYTFSETQYF
DNA: TGTGGCTACACTTTCTCTGAGACCCAGTACTTC

D: TRBD2
size: .
V: TRBV5-8
J: TRBJ2-3
CDR3: CASSSGLAGGAQYF
DNA: TGTGCCAGCAGTTCCGGACTAGCGGGAGGCGCGCAGTATTTT

D: TRBD2
size: .
V: TRBV30
J: TRBJ2-7
CDR3: CAWSWGGISYEQYF
DNA: TGTGCCTGGAGCTGGGGGGGGATCTCCTACGAGCAGTACTTC

D: .
size: .
V: TRBV7-8
J: TRBJ1-2
CDR3: CASSLAGGDYGYTF
DNA: TGTGCCAGCAGCTTAGCCGGGGGAGACTATGGCTACACCTTC

D: .
size: .
V: TRBV7-6
J: TRBJ2-1
CDR3: CASSVRYRDLSYNEQFF
DNA: TGTGCCAGCAGCGTCAGGTACCGGGACCTCTCCTACAATGAGCAGTTCTTC